The present T cell receptor beta chain was sequenced within a study of blood T cell repertoires in COVID-19. Per germline, CDR1 SGHTA and CDR2 FQGNSA. V gave up 2 bases and J gave up 8 bases, with 12 bases separating them. CDR3 size: 14 residues. Measured with immunoSEQ multiplex PCR; TCRdb has only the in-frame clones, and not every one. In the table there are around 70,000 clones, approximately 79% of which are singletons. The chain has TRBV7-2 and TRBJ1-4; D is possibly TRBD1 (6 bases). Material for sequencing was peripheral blood. The receptor comes from a woman aged 45-60 years with acute or convalescent COVID-19. The CDR3 region has the DNA TGTGCCAGCAGCTTACAGGGGTCAGGAGAAAAACTGTTTTTT. Its translation is CASSLQGSGEKLFF.